What follows describes a single T cell receptor (beta chain). The antigen is undetermined. The record originates from a study of T cells in narcolepsy. Findings and limits, study-wide: Autoreactive clonotypes reportedly recurred in blood of same and different patients, not controls. HCRT-specific and TRIB2-specific autoreactive clonotypes appeared among same-patient CSF and blood CD4+ clonotypes. In some patient and control memory CD4+ samples, autoreactive clones were absent.

Repertoires were generated with immunoSEQ multiplex PCR, while TCRdb's copy carries only in-frame clones and drops some. This sample carries 30,000 to 40,000 clones, roughly 90% of them seen once, and the ten largest clones take roughly 0.8%. This CDR3 comprises 16 residues. Germline loops: CDR1 SGHVS, CDR2 FNYEAQ. Trimming removed 2 bases at V and 1 base at J, with 14 bases between. The chain combines TRBV7-6 with TRBJ2-5, with D tentatively TRBD1 (5 bases). This TCR was recovered from a human donor with narcolepsy. Sequenced: CD45RA- memory CD4+ T cells from PBMCs. This CDR3 reads CASSLRQGWAQETQYF. CDR3 nucleotides: TGTGCCAGCAGCTTAAGGCAGGGCTGGGCCCAAGAGACCCAGTACTTC.